A selection of T cell receptor beta chains follows, all from one sample in a study of blood T cell repertoires in COVID-19. Produced via immunoSEQ multiplex PCR; TCRdb's table is partial and in-frame only. The sample holds under 200,000 clones; approximately 85% are singletons and the top ten take about 1.2%. Sequencing was carried out using peripheral blood. These receptors were collected from a man aged 55 to 70 who had recovered from COVID-19. CDR3s include the opening cysteine and the closing phenylalanine or tryptophan. A D gene is named only where the DNA matches it firmly. A row's size may be missing; if present it is once, few, many or a size class.

D: .; size: .; V: TRBV21-1; J: TRBJ2-5; DNA: TGTGCCAGCAGCAAAAAACGACGGACTAGCGGGGGAGAAGAGACCCAGTACTTC; CDR3: CASSKKRRTSGGEETQYF
D: TRBD1; size: .; V: TRBV29-1; J: TRBJ2-7; DNA: TGCAGCGTCCCTAAGGACAGGTGGTCCTACGAGCAGTACTTC; CDR3: CSVPKDRWSYEQYF
D: TRBD1; size: .; V: TRBV9; J: TRBJ2-7; DNA: TGTGCCAGCAGCAAACAGGGGGATTCCTACGAGCAGTACTTC; CDR3: CASSKQGDSYEQYF
D: .; size: .; V: TRBV6-5; J: TRBJ1-6; DNA: TGTGCCAGCAGTCCCGGGACTCATAATTCACCCCTCCACTTT; CDR3: CASSPGTHNSPLHF
D: .; size: once; V: TRBV6-4; J: TRBJ1-2; DNA: TGTGCCAGCAGTGACTCCGGAGGACCGATCTATGGCTACACCTTC; CDR3: CASSDSGGPIYGYTF
D: .; size: few; V: TRBV7-2; J: TRBJ1-1; DNA: TGTGCCAGCAGCTTAGGCGGGGGGCAAAACACTGAAGCTTTCTTT; CDR3: CASSLGGGQNTEAFF
D: .; size: .; V: TRBV5-6; J: TRBJ1-2; DNA: TGTGCCAGCAGCTTAGGGAGCCGGACGGGCTATGGCTACACCTTC; CDR3: CASSLGSRTGYGYTF
D: .; size: once; V: TRBV9; J: TRBJ2-7; DNA: TGTGCCAGCAGCTGGCGGGGAGACAGGGACGAGCAGTACTTC; CDR3: CASSWRGDRDEQYF
D: .; size: .; V: TRBV6-5; J: TRBJ1-5; DNA: TGTGCCAGCATGCTGACAGGTTATCAGCCCCAGCATTTT; CDR3: CASMLTGYQPQHF
D: .; size: .; V: TRBV4-1; J: TRBJ2-7; DNA: TGCGCCAGCAGCCTGGCTGGAGAGTCATACGAGCAGTACTTC; CDR3: CASSLAGESYEQYF
D: .; size: .; V: TRBV5-1; J: TRBJ2-5; DNA: TGCGCCAGCCAGGTAGGGGGGGCCGAAGAGACCCAGTACTTC; CDR3: CASQVGGAEETQYF
D: .; size: .; V: TRBV5-8; J: TRBJ2-3; DNA: TGTGCCAGCAGCTTGCAGGAGGGGGATACGCAGTATTTT; CDR3: CASSLQEGDTQYF
D: .; size: .; V: TRBV18; J: TRBJ2-7; DNA: TGTGCCAGCTCTCTTAACAGGGCCTACGAGCAGTACTTC; CDR3: CASSLNRAYEQYF
D: .; size: .; V: TRBV10-3; J: TRBJ1-2; DNA: TGTGCCATGTCCCGGGACGTCGGGGGTGGCTACACCTTC; CDR3: CAMSRDVGGGYTF
D: TRBD1; size: .; V: TRBV24-1; J: TRBJ2-2; DNA: TGTGCCACCGAGGGGGCGGACACCGGGGAGCTGTTTTTT; CDR3: CATEGADTGELFF
D: .; size: .; V: TRBV30; J: TRBJ2-7; DNA: TGTGCCTGGAGTCGAGGGGGGGACCTCTACGAGCAGTACTTC; CDR3: CAWSRGGDLYEQYF
D: .; size: .; V: TRBV19; J: TRBJ2-2; DNA: TGTGCCAGTAGTATTGGGGGGATTGACACCGGGGAGCTGTTTTTT; CDR3: CASSIGGIDTGELFF
D: .; size: .; V: TRBV6-2/TRBV6-3; J: TRBJ1-1; DNA: TGTGCCAGCAGCCCGGAGTTCGGGAACACTGAAGCTTTCTTT; CDR3: CASSPEFGNTEAFF
D: .; size: few; V: TRBV12-3/TRBV12-4; J: TRBJ1-5; DNA: TGTGCCAGCAGTTTCGGGGAAGATCAGCCCCAGCATTTT; CDR3: CASSFGEDQPQHF
D: .; size: .; V: TRBV30; J: TRBJ1-3; DNA: TGTGCCTGGGAAAGGCCAGGGGGAAACACCATATATTTT; CDR3: CAWERPGGNTIYF
D: .; size: few; V: TRBV6-5; J: TRBJ1-5; DNA: TGTGCCAGCAGCTGGACTGCGAATCAGCCCCAGCATTTT; CDR3: CASSWTANQPQHF
D: .; size: few; V: TRBV27; J: TRBJ1-2; DNA: TGTGCCAGCACCCTCTATGGCTACACCTTC; CDR3: CASTLYGYTF
D: TRBD2; size: .; V: TRBV5-1; J: TRBJ2-5; DNA: TGCGCCAGCAGCTGGTCCCCCGGGGGGGAGACCCAGTACTTC; CDR3: CASSWSPGGETQYF
D: TRBD2; size: .; V: TRBV2; J: TRBJ2-7; DNA: TGTGCCAGCAGTGAGAAGGGAGGGTCTTCGGCCTACGAGCAGTACTTC; CDR3: CASSEKGGSSAYEQYF
D: .; size: .; V: TRBV10-3; J: TRBJ1-1; DNA: TGTGCCATCAGTGAGTCAGAGGGAGGCACTGAAGCTTTCTTT; CDR3: CAISESEGGTEAFF
D: .; size: .; V: TRBV7-6; J: TRBJ1-3; DNA: TGTGCCAGCAGCTTATTCCACCCAGGGAACTCTGGAAACACCATATATTTT; CDR3: CASSLFHPGNSGNTIYF
D: .; size: .; V: TRBV5-6; J: TRBJ1-4; DNA: TGTGCCAGCAGCTTGGCTTCCGGGACACTCGAAAAACTGTTTTTT; CDR3: CASSLASGTLEKLFF
D: TRBD1; size: .; V: TRBV19; J: TRBJ1-5; DNA: TGTGCCAGTAGTATAGCCCCGGACAGGGTCAATCAGCCCCAGCATTTT; CDR3: CASSIAPDRVNQPQHF
D: TRBD1; size: .; V: TRBV27; J: TRBJ1-5; DNA: TGTGCCAGCAGTCCCGGGACAGAACGTTTACCCCAGCATTTT; CDR3: CASSPGTERLPQHF
D: .; size: once; V: TRBV5-6; J: TRBJ2-7; DNA: TGTGCCAGCAGCAATCCGATGGGGGGACCCCCGATGGGATACGAGCAGTACTTC; CDR3: CASSNPMGGPPMGYEQYF
D: TRBD1; size: .; V: TRBV4-3; J: TRBJ1-6; DNA: TGCGCCAGCAGCCAAGATCGGACAGGGAATTCACCCCTCCACTTT; CDR3: CASSQDRTGNSPLHF
D: .; size: .; V: TRBV2; J: TRBJ1-2; DNA: TGTGCCAGCAGTGAAGGGGACCGAGGGGGTGGCTACACCTTC; CDR3: CASSEGDRGGGYTF
D: .; size: .; V: TRBV5-1; J: TRBJ1-1; DNA: TGCGCCAGCGCTTTTTTAACAGCCGCAGTGAACACTGAAGCTTTCTTT; CDR3: CASAFLTAAVNTEAFF
D: TRBD2; size: once; V: TRBV11-3; J: TRBJ2-3; DNA: TGTGCCAGCAGCTATAGCGGGGGGAGCACAGATACGCAGTATTTT; CDR3: CASSYSGGSTDTQYF
D: TRBD2; size: .; V: TRBV4-2; J: TRBJ2-5; DNA: TGTGCCAGCAGCCAAGACAGGGTGACTAGCGGGGGGATAGAGACCCAGTACTTC; CDR3: CASSQDRVTSGGIETQYF
D: .; size: .; V: TRBV3-1/TRBV3-2; J: TRBJ1-2; DNA: TGTGCCAGCAGCGACTCAGGGTCACACTATGGCTACACCTTC; CDR3: CASSDSGSHYGYTF